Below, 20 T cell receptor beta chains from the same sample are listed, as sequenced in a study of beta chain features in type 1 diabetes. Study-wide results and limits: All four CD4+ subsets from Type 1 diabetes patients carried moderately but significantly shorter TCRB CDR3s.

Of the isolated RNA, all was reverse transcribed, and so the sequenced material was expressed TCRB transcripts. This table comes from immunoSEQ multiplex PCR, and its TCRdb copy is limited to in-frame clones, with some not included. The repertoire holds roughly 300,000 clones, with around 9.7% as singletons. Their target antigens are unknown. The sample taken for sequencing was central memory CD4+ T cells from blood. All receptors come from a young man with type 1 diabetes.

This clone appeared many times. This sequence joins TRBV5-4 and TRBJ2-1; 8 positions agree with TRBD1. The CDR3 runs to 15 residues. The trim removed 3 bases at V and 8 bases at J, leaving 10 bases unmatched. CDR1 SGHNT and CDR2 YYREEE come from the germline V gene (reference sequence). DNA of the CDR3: TGTGCCAGCAGCTCTGGGGCAGGGGGCCTTGATGAGCAGTTCTTC. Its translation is CASSSGAGGLDEQFF.

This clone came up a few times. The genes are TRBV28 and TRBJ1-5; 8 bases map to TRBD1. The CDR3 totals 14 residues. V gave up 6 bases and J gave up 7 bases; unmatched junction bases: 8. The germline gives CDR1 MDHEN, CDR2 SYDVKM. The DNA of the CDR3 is TGTGCCAGCAGGCGGACAGGGAGGGGACAGCCCCAGCATTTT. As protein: CASRRTGRGQPQHF. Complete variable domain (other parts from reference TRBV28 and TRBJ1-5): DVKVTQSSRYLVKRTGEKVFLECVQDMDHENMFWYRQDPGLGLRLIYFSYDVKMKEKGDIPEGYSVSREKKERFSLILESASTNQTSMYLCASRRTGRGQPQHFGDGTRLSIL.

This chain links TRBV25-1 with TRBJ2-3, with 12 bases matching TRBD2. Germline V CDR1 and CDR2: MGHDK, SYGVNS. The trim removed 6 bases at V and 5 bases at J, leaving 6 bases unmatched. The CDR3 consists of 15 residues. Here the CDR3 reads CASSPSGGALDTQYF. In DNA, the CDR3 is TGTGCCAGCAGCCCTAGCGGGGGGGCCTTAGATACGCAGTATTTT.

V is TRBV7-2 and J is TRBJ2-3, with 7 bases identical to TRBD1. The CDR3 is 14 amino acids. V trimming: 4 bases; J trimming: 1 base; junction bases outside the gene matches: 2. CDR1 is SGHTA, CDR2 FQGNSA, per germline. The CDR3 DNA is TGTGCCAGCAGCTCTCAGGGGGGCACAGATACGCAGTATTTT. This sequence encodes CASSSQGGTDTQYF.

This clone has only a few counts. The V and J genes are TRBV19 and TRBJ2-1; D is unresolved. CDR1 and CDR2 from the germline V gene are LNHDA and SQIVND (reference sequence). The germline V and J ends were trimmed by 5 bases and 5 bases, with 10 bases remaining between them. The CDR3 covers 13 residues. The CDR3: CASSADVHNEQFF. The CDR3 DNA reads TGTGCCAGTAGTGCGGACGTCCACAATGAGCAGTTCTTC. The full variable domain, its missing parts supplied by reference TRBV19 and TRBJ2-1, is DGGITQSPKYLFRKEGQNVTLSCEQNLNHDAMYWYRQDPGQGLRLIYYSQIVNDFQKGDIAEGYSVSREKKESFPLTVTSAQKNPTAFYLCASSADVHNEQFFGPGTRLTVL.

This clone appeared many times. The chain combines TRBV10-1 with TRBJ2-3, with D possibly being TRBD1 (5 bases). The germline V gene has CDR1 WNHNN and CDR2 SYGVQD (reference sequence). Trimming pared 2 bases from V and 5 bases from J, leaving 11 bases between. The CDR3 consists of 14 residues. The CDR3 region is CASSERQGLDTQYF. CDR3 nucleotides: TGCGCCAGCAGTGAGAGGCAGGGCCTAGATACGCAGTATTTT.

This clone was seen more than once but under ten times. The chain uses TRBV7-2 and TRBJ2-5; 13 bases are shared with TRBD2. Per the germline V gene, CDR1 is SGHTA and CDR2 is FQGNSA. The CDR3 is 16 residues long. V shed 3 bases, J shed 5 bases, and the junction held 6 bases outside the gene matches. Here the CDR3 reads CASSFTSGGARETQYF. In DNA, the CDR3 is TGTGCCAGCAGCTTTACTAGCGGGGGGGCCCGGGAGACCCAGTACTTC.

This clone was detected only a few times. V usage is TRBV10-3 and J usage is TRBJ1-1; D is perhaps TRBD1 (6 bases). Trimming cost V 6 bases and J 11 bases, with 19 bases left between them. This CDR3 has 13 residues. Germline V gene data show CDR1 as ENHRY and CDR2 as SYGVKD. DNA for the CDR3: TGTGCCATCAGCAAGGGGGAGGATGGAGAGGCTTTCTTT. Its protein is CAISKGEDGEAFF.

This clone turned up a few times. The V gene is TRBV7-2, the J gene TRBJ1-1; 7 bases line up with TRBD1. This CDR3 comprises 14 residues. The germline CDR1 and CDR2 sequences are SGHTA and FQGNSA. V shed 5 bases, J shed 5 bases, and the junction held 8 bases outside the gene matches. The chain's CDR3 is CASSPGGSWTEAFF. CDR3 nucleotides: TGTGCCAGCAGCCCAGGGGGGTCGTGGACTGAAGCTTTCTTT.

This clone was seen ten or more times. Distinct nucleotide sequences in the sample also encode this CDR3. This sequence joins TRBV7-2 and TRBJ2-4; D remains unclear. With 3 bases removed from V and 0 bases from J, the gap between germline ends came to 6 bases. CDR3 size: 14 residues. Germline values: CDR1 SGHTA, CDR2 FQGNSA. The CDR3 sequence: CASSLGLAKNIQYF. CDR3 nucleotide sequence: TGTGCCAGCAGCTTGGGCTTAGCCAAAAACATTCAGTACTTC. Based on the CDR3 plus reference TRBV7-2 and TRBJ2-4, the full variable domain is GAGVSQSPSNKVTEKGKDVELRCDPISGHTALYWYRQSLGQGLEFLIYFQGNSAPDKSGLPSDRFSAERTGGSVSTLTIQRTQQEDSAVYLCASSLGLAKNIQYFGAGTRLSVL.

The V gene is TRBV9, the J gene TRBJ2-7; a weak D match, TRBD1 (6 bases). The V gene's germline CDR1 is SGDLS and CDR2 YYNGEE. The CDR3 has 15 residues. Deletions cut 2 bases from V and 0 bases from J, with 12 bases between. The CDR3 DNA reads TGTGCCAGCAGCGTTGGTAGGGACACCTCCTACGAGCAGTACTTC. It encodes CASSVGRDTSYEQYF. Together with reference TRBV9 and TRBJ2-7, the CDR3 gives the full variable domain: DSGVTQTPKHLITATGQRVTLRCSPRSGDLSVYWYQQSLDQGLQFLIQYYNGEERAKGNILERFSAQQFPDLHSELNLSSLELGDSALYFCASSVGRDTSYEQYFGPGTRLTVT.

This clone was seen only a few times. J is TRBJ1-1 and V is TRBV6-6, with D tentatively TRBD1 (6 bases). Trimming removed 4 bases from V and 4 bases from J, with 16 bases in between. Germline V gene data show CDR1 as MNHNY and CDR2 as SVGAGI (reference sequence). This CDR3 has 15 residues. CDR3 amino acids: CASSSRWGQSTEAFF. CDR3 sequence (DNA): TGTGCCAGCAGTTCAAGATGGGGGCAAAGCACTGAAGCTTTCTTT.

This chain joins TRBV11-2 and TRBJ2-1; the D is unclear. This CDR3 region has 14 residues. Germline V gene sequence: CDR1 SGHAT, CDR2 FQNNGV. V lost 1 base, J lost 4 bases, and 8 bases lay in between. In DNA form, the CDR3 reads TGTGCCAGCAGCTTAGCCAGCAATTACAATGAGCAGTTCTTC. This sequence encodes CASSLASNYNEQFF.

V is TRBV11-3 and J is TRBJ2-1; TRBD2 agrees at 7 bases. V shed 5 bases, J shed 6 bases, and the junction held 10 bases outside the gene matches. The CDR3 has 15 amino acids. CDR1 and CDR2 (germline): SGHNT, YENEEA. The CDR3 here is CASSTSGARTNEQFF. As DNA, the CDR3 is TGTGCCAGCAGCACCAGCGGGGCGCGGACCAATGAGCAGTTCTTC. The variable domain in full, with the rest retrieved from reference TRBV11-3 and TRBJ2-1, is EAGVVQSPRYKIIEKKQPVAFWCNPISGHNTLYWYLQNLGQGPELLIRYENEEAVDDSQLPKDRFSAERLKGVDSTLKIQPAELGDSAVYLCASSTSGARTNEQFFGPGTRLTVL.

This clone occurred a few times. CDR3 coding DNA: TGCGCCAGCAGCGAACAGACAGACTACCAAGAGACCCAGTACTTC. This codes for CASSEQTDYQETQYF. V usage is TRBV5-1 and J usage is TRBJ2-5, with D possibly being TRBD1 (5 bases). V lost 4 bases, J lost 0 bases, and 13 bases lay in between. CDR3 length: 15 amino acids. Germline lookup yields CDR1 SGHRS and CDR2 YFSETQ.

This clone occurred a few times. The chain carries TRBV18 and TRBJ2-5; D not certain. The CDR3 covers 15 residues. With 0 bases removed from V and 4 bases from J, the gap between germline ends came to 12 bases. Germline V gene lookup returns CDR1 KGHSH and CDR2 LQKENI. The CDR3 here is CASSPPLAAGETQYF. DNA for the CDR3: TGTGCCAGCTCACCACCGTTGGCCGCCGGAGAGACCCAGTACTTC. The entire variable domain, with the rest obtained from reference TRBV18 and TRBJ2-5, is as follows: NAGVMQNPRHLVRRRGQEARLRCSPMKGHSHVYWYRQLPEEGLKFMVYLQKENIIDESGMPKERFSAEFPKEGPSILRIQQVVRGDSAAYFCASSPPLAAGETQYFGPGTRLLVL.

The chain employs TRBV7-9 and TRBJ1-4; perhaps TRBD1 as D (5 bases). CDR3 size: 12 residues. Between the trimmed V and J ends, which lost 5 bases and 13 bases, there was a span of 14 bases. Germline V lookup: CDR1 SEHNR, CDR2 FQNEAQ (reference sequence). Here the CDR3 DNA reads TGTGCCAGCAGCCGTGACGACAGAGTACTGTTTTTT. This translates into CASSRDDRVLFF.

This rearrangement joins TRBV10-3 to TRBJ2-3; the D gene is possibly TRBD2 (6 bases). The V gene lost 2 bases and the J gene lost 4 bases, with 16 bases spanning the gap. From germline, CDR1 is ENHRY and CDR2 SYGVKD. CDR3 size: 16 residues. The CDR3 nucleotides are TGTGCCATCAGTGAGGGAGATGGCGGGGTAGCAGATACGCAGTATTTT. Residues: CAISEGDGGVADTQYF.

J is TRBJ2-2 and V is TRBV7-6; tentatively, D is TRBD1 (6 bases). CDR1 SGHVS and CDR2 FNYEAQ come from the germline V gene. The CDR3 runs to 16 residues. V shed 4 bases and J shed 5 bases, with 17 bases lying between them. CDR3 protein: CASSSQMTRGTGELFF. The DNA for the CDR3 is TGTGCCAGCAGCTCCCAGATGACCAGGGGAACCGGGGAGCTGTTTTTT.

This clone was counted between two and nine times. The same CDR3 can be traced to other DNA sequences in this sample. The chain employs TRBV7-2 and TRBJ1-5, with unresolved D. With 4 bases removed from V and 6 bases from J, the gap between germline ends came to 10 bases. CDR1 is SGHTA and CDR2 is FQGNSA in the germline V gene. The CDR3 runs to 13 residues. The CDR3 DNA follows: TGTGCCAGCAGCTCAGGAGTCGGTCAGCCCCAGCATTTT. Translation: CASSSGVGQPQHF.